Given below is one TCR beta chain in context. Its cognate antigen is unknown. These data originate in a study of graft-versus-host responses after intestinal transplantation. The study's findings and limits: Allograft clonal ratios (graft-versus-host to host-versus-graft) were high in patients who had graft-donor T cell macrochimerism.

TCRdb keeps only in-frame clones here, not all; method: immunoSEQ multiplex PCR. The profile shows around 25,000 clones, 94% of them singletons. Germline CDR1 reads MDHEN; CDR2 reads SYDVKM. The V end was cut by 2 bases, the J end by 6 bases, with 12 bases between. The CDR3 consists of 14 residues. Sequences were derived from PBMCs, sampled 156 days after intestinal transplant. This TCR was sampled from a human patient who received an intestinal transplant, so some T cells may come from the graft donor. The chain is built from TRBV28 and TRBJ2-3; D not certain. CDR3 sequence: CASSLVAPMDTQYF. The CDR3, as DNA: TGTGCCAGCAGTTTAGTCGCCCCTATGGATACGCAGTATTTT.